These 8 T cell receptor beta chains share one sample of origin, sequenced in a study of blood T cell repertoires in COVID-19. Libraries were prepared by immunoSEQ multiplex PCR; TCRdb keeps only in-frame clonotypes and omits some of them. The repertoire holds about 140,000 clones, with 78% as singletons. The sample was peripheral blood. These receptors all stem from a woman between 55 and 75 years old with acute or convalescent COVID-19.

The chain has TRBV5-1 and TRBJ1-1, with D possibly TRBD1 on 5 matching bases. The CDR3 contains 12 residues. V lost 4 bases and J 5 bases, leaving 9 bases between the germline ends. Germline CDR1 SGHRS, CDR2 YFSETQ. The CDR3 loop reads CASSRGGTEAFF. In nucleotides, the CDR3 is TGCGCCAGCAGCAGGGGAGGGACTGAAGCTTTCTTT.

The chain joins TRBV27 to TRBJ2-7; tentative D call: TRBD1 (5 bases). Trimming shortened V by 7 bases and J by 7 bases, and 17 bases separated the two germline ends. Germline V gene lookup returns CDR1 MNHEY and CDR2 SMNVEV (reference sequence). This CDR3 has 13 residues. Written as DNA, the CDR3 is TGTGCCAGCAAGGCACAGGTGGAGAGGGAGCAGTACTTC. Protein: CASKAQVEREQYF.

This clone was picked up one time. The chain uses TRBV28 and TRBJ2-3; 9 bases agree with TRBD1. CDR3 size: 16 residues. Unmatched junction bases numbered 10, after V lost 4 bases and J lost 5 bases. Per germline, CDR1 MDHEN and CDR2 SYDVKM. CDR3 sequence: CASSSSGQGEGDTQYF. Here the CDR3 DNA reads TGTGCCAGCAGTTCCTCGGGACAGGGAGAGGGAGATACGCAGTATTTT.

The rearrangement uses TRBV3-1 (or the pseudogene TRBV3-2) and TRBJ1-5; unclear D gene. This CDR3 spans 14 amino acids. Trimming cost V 3 bases and J 7 bases, with 13 bases left between them. In germline, CDR1 is LGHDT, CDR2 YNNKEL (reference sequence). The CDR3, as DNA: TGTGCCAGCAGCCAGACCGGCCCCGGGCAGCCCCAGCATTTT. Residues: CASSQTGPGQPQHF.

This clone was recorded only once. The V call is TRBV7-2, the J call TRBJ2-1; the D is unclear. Germline V gives CDR1 SGHTA, CDR2 FQGNSA. The V end lost 0 bases, the J end lost 0 bases, and 6 bases lay between the germline ends. The CDR3 runs 15 residues. This chain's CDR3 is CASSLAPRSYNEQFF. The CDR3 nucleotides are TGTGCCAGCAGCTTAGCTCCCCGCTCCTACAATGAGCAGTTCTTC.

V and J are TRBV10-1 and TRBJ2-7; possibly TRBD2 for D (5 bases). The V and J ends lost 0 bases and 5 bases respectively, with 11 bases between them. The length of the CDR3 is 14 residues. Germline-derived CDR1 and CDR2 are WNHNN and SYGVQD (reference sequence). For the CDR3, the DNA is TGCGCCAGCAGTGAGTCTCGGACTGAACACGAGCAGTACTTC. It is translated as CASSESRTEHEQYF.

The chain combines TRBV25-1 with TRBJ2-1; 9 bases line up with TRBD2. Germline values: CDR1 MGHDK, CDR2 SYGVNS. The CDR3 extends over 14 amino acids. V shed 6 bases and J 3 bases; nucleotides not matched to a gene: 3. Here the CDR3 reads CASSLAGNYNEQFF. The CDR3 coding sequence is TGTGCCAGCAGCCTAGCGGGGAACTACAATGAGCAGTTCTTC.

The chain employs TRBV30 and TRBJ2-6, with D possibly TRBD1 on 6 matching bases. V shed 2 bases and J shed 0 bases, with 14 bases lying between them. This CDR3 contains 17 residues. Germline V lookup: CDR1 GTSNPN, CDR2 SVGIG (reference sequence). The CDR3 DNA follows: TGTGCCTGGAGTAACACAGGGTGGGTCTCTGGGGCCAACGTCCTGACTTTC. It translates to CAWSNTGWVSGANVLTF.